The 32 T cell receptor beta chains presented below share a single source sample, sequenced in a study of T cell responses to AZD1222 COVID-19 vaccine. Repertoires were generated with immunoSEQ multiplex PCR, while TCRdb's copy carries only in-frame clones and drops some. The repertoire holds 70,000 to 95,000 clones, with 80% to 95% as singletons. The material sequenced was peripheral blood, taken 28 days after the second AZD1222 dose. The receptors were gathered from an adult who received the AZD1222 COVID-19 vaccine.

The chain combines TRBV27 with TRBJ1-5; no clear D gene. V was clipped by 1 base and J by 6 bases, with 10 bases between them. CDR1 and CDR2 (germline): MNHEY, SMNVEV (reference sequence). The CDR3 is made up of 14 amino acids. The CDR3 nucleotides read TGTGCCAGCAGTTTATACGGGGTTAGTCAGCCCCAGCATTTT. This codes for CASSLYGVSQPQHF.

The chain joins TRBV2 to TRBJ1-4; no clear D. This CDR3 is built from 13 residues. Germline V lookup: CDR1 SNHLY, CDR2 FYNNEI. V dropped 4 bases and J dropped 4 bases, with 7 bases sitting between them. CDR3 bases: TGTGCCAGCAGTGTACGGTTTAATGAAAAACTGTTTTTT. Protein sequence: CASSVRFNEKLFF.

J is TRBJ2-5 and V is TRBV19; D possibly corresponds to TRBD2 (5 bases). Between the trimmed V and J ends, which lost 6 bases and 5 bases, there was a span of 16 bases. Germline CDR1 is LNHDA and CDR2 is SQIVND (reference sequence). The CDR3 extends over 14 amino acids. CDR3: CASSIAAGGETQYF. CDR3 nucleotides: TGTGCCAGTAGCATTGCGGCGGGCGGGGAGACCCAGTACTTC. The full variable domain, completed using reference TRBV19 and TRBJ2-5, is DGGITQSPKYLFRKEGQNVTLSCEQNLNHDAMYWYRQDPGQGLRLIYYSQIVNDFQKGDIAEGYSVSREKKESFPLTVTSAQKNPTAFYLCASSIAAGGETQYFGPGTRLLVL.

The CDR3, as DNA: TGTGCCAGCAGATCCTATACCCGGGACAGGACCTACGAGCAGTACTTC. Protein: CASRSYTRDRTYEQYF. V gene TRBV27 combines with J gene TRBJ2-7; 8 nucleotides match TRBD1. With 6 bases clipped from V and 2 bases from J, the junction kept 12 bases outside the gene matches. From germline, CDR1 is MNHEY and CDR2 SMNVEV (reference sequence). CDR3 size: 16 residues.

The chain carries TRBV18 and TRBJ1-1; TRBD1 matches at 10 bases. Per germline, CDR1 KGHSH and CDR2 LQKENI. There are 15 residues in the CDR3. V was pared by 2 bases and J by 1 base, with 1 base of the junction left unmatched. In DNA form, the CDR3 reads TGTGCCAGCTCACCAAGACAGGGGGCGAACACTGAAGCTTTCTTT. It translates to CASSPRQGANTEAFF. Complete variable domain (other parts from reference TRBV18 and TRBJ1-1): NAGVMQNPRHLVRRRGQEARLRCSPMKGHSHVYWYRQLPEEGLKFMVYLQKENIIDESGMPKERFSAEFPKEGPSILRIQQVVRGDSAAYFCASSPRQGANTEAFFGQGTRLTVV.

The rearrangement links TRBV30 to TRBJ2-2, with D unclear. Per germline, CDR1 GTSNPN and CDR2 SVGIG (reference sequence). There are 13 residues in the CDR3. Trimming took 2 bases from V and 4 from J, leaving 8 bases between them. The CDR3 sequence is CAWSRKGTGELFF. In DNA, the CDR3 is TGTGCCTGGAGTAGGAAAGGCACCGGGGAGCTGTTTTTT.

The chain carries TRBV18 and TRBJ1-3; no clear D. Trimming removed 0 bases from V and 0 bases from J, with 12 bases in between. Germline loops: CDR1 KGHSH, CDR2 LQKENI. The CDR3 has 17 amino acids. The CDR3 DNA is TGTGCCAGCTCACCACCTAATGCCCCATCCTCTGGAAACACCATATATTTT. Its protein product is CASSPPNAPSSGNTIYF.

The chain is built from TRBV6-5 and TRBJ2-7, with 7 bases matching TRBD1. This CDR3 contains 14 residues. Trimming took 6 bases from V and 2 from J; bases not matched to a gene: 7. The germline gives CDR1 MNHEY, CDR2 SVGAGI. DNA for the CDR3: TGTGCCAGCAGATCCGCAGACAGGGCCTACGAGCAGTACTTC. As protein: CASRSADRAYEQYF.

This chain links TRBV19 with TRBJ2-7; D gene ambiguous. Trimming pared 11 bases from V and 5 bases from J, leaving 25 bases between. The CDR3 length is 15 residues. In germline, CDR1 is LNHDA, CDR2 SQIVND (reference sequence). CDR3 sequence (DNA): TGTGCCTCCTCCCCCACCAAAACTTGGGTAAACGAGCAGTACTTC. This encodes CASSPTKTWVNEQYF.

The genes are TRBV21-1 and TRBJ2-1; TRBD2, the D gene given by the table, was not confirmed from the DNA. TRBV21-1 is a pseudogene locus. The CDR3 is 12 residues long. As DNA, the CDR3 is TGTGCCAGCACCCCCCGGAGGACTGAGCAGTTCTTC. Translation gives CASTPRRTEQFF.

This sequence joins TRBV18 and TRBJ2-7; 12 bases are a match to TRBD2. In germline, CDR1 is KGHSH, CDR2 LQKENI. The CDR3 runs to 15 residues. V trimming: 2 bases; J trimming: 3 bases; junction bases outside the gene matches: 2. The CDR3 sequence is CASSPGLAGSYEQYF. CDR3 nucleotide sequence: TGTGCCAGCTCACCAGGACTAGCGGGAAGCTACGAGCAGTACTTC. Combining the CDR3 with reference TRBV18 and TRBJ2-7 gives the whole variable domain NAGVMQNPRHLVRRRGQEARLRCSPMKGHSHVYWYRQLPEEGLKFMVYLQKENIIDESGMPKERFSAEFPKEGPSILRIQQVVRGDSAAYFCASSPGLAGSYEQYFGPGTRLTVT.

This clone was seen a single time. CDR3 in amino acids: CASRREAPYEQYF. Here the CDR3 DNA reads TGTGCCAGCAGGCGGGAGGCCCCCTACGAGCAGTACTTC. The chain combines TRBV27 with TRBJ2-7; TRBD2 matches 8 bases. Losses at the gene ends were 6 bases for V and 2 bases for J; bases not matched to a gene: 3. Germline V gives CDR1 MNHEY, CDR2 SMNVEV (reference sequence). This CDR3 is 13 amino acids long.

The chain uses TRBV28 and TRBJ2-7; 7 nucleotides align to TRBD1. The V and J ends lost 3 bases and 0 bases, in that order; junction bases with no gene match: 8. This CDR3 has 16 amino acids. Germline CDR1 reads MDHEN; CDR2 reads SYDVKM. CDR3 bases: TGTGCCAGCAGTTTTTACAGGGGACGGAGCTCCTACGAGCAGTACTTC. Translated: CASSFYRGRSSYEQYF.

The chain combines TRBV7-2 with TRBJ2-7; unclear D gene. Germline V gene data show CDR1 as SGHTA and CDR2 as FQGNSA. CDR3 length equals 14 residues. V lost 3 bases, J lost 3 bases, and 12 bases lay in between. The CDR3 nucleotides read TGTGCCAGCAGCTTTCTGGTCCCCCTCTACGAGCAGTACTTC. Amino acid sequence: CASSFLVPLYEQYF. Full variable domain (remainder filled in from reference TRBV7-2 and TRBJ2-7): GAGVSQSPSNKVTEKGKDVELRCDPISGHTALYWYRQSLGQGLEFLIYFQGNSAPDKSGLPSDRFSAERTGGSVSTLTIQRTQQEDSAVYLCASSFLVPLYEQYFGPGTRLTVT.

The rearrangement uses TRBV5-4 and TRBJ2-7; 8 nucleotides align to TRBD1. Looked up from germline, CDR1 is SGHNT and CDR2 is YYREEE (reference sequence). V dropped 0 bases and J dropped 2; count of bases not matched to a gene: 1. This CDR3 region has 14 residues. In DNA form, the CDR3 reads TGTGCCAGCAGCTTGGGCAGGGGGCCCTACGAGCAGTACTTC. Amino acids: CASSLGRGPYEQYF.

The chain links TRBV2 to TRBJ2-2, with D tentatively TRBD1 or TRBD2 (5 bases each). Trimming took off 0 bases at V and 9 bases at J, with 17 bases between the two ends. The CDR3 loop spans 16 amino acids. CDR1 SNHLY and CDR2 FYNNEI come from the germline V gene. DNA for the CDR3: TGTGCCAGCAGTGAAGCGGGGACCTTCCGACCGAGGGAGCTGTTTTTT. Its protein product is CASSEAGTFRPRELFF.

This clone has a single count. The genes are TRBV6-6 and TRBJ2-7; 8 bases align to TRBD1. The V and J ends lost 5 bases and 2 bases, in that order; junction bases with no gene match: 5. The CDR3 covers 14 residues. Germline V gives CDR1 MNHNY, CDR2 SVGAGI (reference sequence). CDR3 residues: CASSKTGEPYEQYF. The CDR3 nucleotides read TGTGCCAGCAGTAAGACAGGGGAACCCTACGAGCAGTACTTC.

The chain carries TRBV12-2 and TRBJ1-3. TRBV12-2 constitutes a pseudogene. This CDR3 comprises 14 residues. This CDR3 is CASRSGFSGNTIYF. The CDR3 DNA is TGTGCAAGTCGCTCGGGATTCTCTGGAAACACCATATATTTT.

The chain carries TRBV5-1 and TRBJ2-7; 11 positions match TRBD2. The germline V gene encodes CDR1 SGHRS and CDR2 YFSETQ. CDR3 length: 15 amino acids. V lost 5 bases, J lost 5 bases, and 9 bases stayed unmatched. CDR3 protein: CASRTSGMVEDEQYF. The DNA of the CDR3 is TGCGCCAGCAGGACTAGCGGGATGGTAGAGGACGAGCAGTACTTC.

The rearrangement uses TRBV7-3 and TRBJ2-1; unclear D gene. Trimming removed 5 bases from V and 2 bases from J, with 7 bases in between. CDR3 length equals 13 residues. Germline V gene lookup returns CDR1 SGHTA and CDR2 FQGTGA. The CDR3 coding sequence is TGTGCCAGCAGCCCTCCCGCCTACAATGAGCAGTTCTTC. This gives the protein CASSPPAYNEQFF.

V and J are TRBV29-1 and TRBJ1-5, with D unresolved. Germline lookup yields CDR1 SQVTM and CDR2 ANQGSEA. Trimming stripped 5 bases from V and 1 base from J, with 9 bases between. The CDR3 has 13 residues. The CDR3 DNA sequence: TGCAGCGTTCTGGAAGGCAGCAATCAGCCCCAGCATTTT. As protein: CSVLEGSNQPQHF.

V and J are TRBV6-5 and TRBJ2-1; 12 bases are shared with TRBD2. This CDR3 contains 13 residues. The germline gives CDR1 MNHEY, CDR2 SVGAGI. The V gene end was trimmed by 10 bases and the J gene end by 9 bases; junction bases not matched to a gene: 7. The DNA of the CDR3 is TGTGCCACTAGACTAGCGGGAGTGACTGAGCAGTTCTTC. Translation gives CATRLAGVTEQFF.

The J gene is TRBJ2-1, the V gene TRBV12-3 or TRBV12-4; weak D call: TRBD2 (6 bases). V lost 7 bases, J lost 5 bases, and 12 bases lay in between. The CDR3 extends over 13 amino acids. In DNA form, the CDR3 reads TGTGCCAGCACCCTGGGGGGAGACAATGAGCAGTTCTTC. The encoded protein is CASTLGGDNEQFF.

CDR3 bases: TGTGCCAGCAGTCCCAGAACAGGGAACCAGTACCAAGAGACCCAGTACTTC. It translates to CASSPRTGNQYQETQYF. The chain is built from TRBV11-2 and TRBJ2-5; D possibly corresponds to TRBD1 (6 bases). The germline V gene encodes CDR1 SGHAT and CDR2 FQNNGV. The CDR3 has 17 amino acids. V was pared by 6 bases and J by 0 bases, with 20 bases between.

Concerning this clone: This sample also contains other DNA sequences that code for the same CDR3. The chain is built from TRBV5-1 and TRBJ2-1; 8 bases agree with TRBD1. The CDR3 extends over 15 amino acids. Trimming at V came to 1 base and at J to 1 base, leaving 1 base not matched to a gene. The germline V gene has CDR1 SGHRS and CDR2 YFSETQ. In nucleotides, the CDR3 is TGCGCCAGCAGCTTGACAGGGGGGTCCTACAATGAGCAGTTCTTC. It encodes CASSLTGGSYNEQFF.

The chain recombines TRBV4-3 with TRBJ2-7, with TRBD2 matching over 9 bases. The V and J ends lost 4 bases and 4 bases, in that order; junction bases with no gene match: 8. CDR1 and CDR2 from the germline V gene are LGHNA and YSLEER. The CDR3 is 15 amino acids. For the CDR3, the DNA is TGCGCCAGCAGCCCATATGCGGGAGGGGAATACGAGCAGTACTTC. Translating gives CASSPYAGGEYEQYF.

As DNA, the CDR3 is TGTGCCAGCAGTGAAGCGCGGTCGGGGCCGCTTCAGTACTTC. Its translation: CASSEARSGPLQYF. V usage is TRBV6-1 and J usage is TRBJ2-4, with D perhaps being TRBD1 or TRBD2 (5 bases each). The CDR3 has 14 residues. Trimming took off 0 bases at V and 11 bases at J, with 14 bases between the two ends. Germline CDR1 MNHNS, CDR2 SASEGT.

The chain employs TRBV30 and TRBJ1-1, with TRBD1 matching 9 bases. CDR3 length: 13 residues. V gave up 3 bases and J gave up 7 bases; unmatched junction bases: 6. In germline, CDR1 is GTSNPN, CDR2 SVGIG (reference sequence). CDR3 in DNA: TGTGCCTGGAGCCAGACAGGGGGAGGTGAAGCTTTCTTT. Translated, it gives CAWSQTGGGEAFF.

The V call is TRBV27, the J call TRBJ1-6, with D tentatively TRBD1 (6 bases). Germline V gene data show CDR1 as MNHEY and CDR2 as SMNVEV (reference sequence). The CDR3 loop spans 15 amino acids. The ends were cut back, 4 bases at V and 10 bases at J, with 17 bases in the middle. The CDR3 DNA reads as TGTGCCAGCAGTTCGACCGGGACAAAGGGCTCACCCCTCCACTTT. This codes for CASSSTGTKGSPLHF.

The chain employs TRBV5-1 and TRBJ2-2; 9 bases map to TRBD2. V lost 2 bases to trimming and J lost 6 bases; unmatched junction nucleotides: 11. Per the germline V gene, CDR1 is SGHRS and CDR2 is YFSETQ. This CDR3 has 17 amino acids. The CDR3 nucleotides are TGCGCCAGCAGCTTAAGTGCTAGCGGGACGTCATCCGGGGAGCTGTTTTTT. Protein sequence: CASSLSASGTSSGELFF. Full variable domain (remainder filled in from reference TRBV5-1 and TRBJ2-2): KAGVTQTPRYLIKTRGQQVTLSCSPISGHRSVSWYQQTPGQGLQFLFEYFSETQRNKGNFPGRFSGRQFSNSRSEMNVSTLELGDSALYLCASSLSASGTSSGELFFGEGSRLTVL.

Only one count was recorded for this clone. J is TRBJ1-1 and V is TRBV7-9; possibly TRBD1 for D (5 bases). The CDR3 has 15 amino acids. V lost 6 bases to trimming and J lost 4 bases, with 18 bases between them. Germline lookup yields CDR1 SEHNR and CDR2 FQNEAQ (reference sequence). The CDR3 protein is CASRDRDGAFTEAFF. CDR3 in DNA: TGTGCCAGCAGAGATAGGGACGGGGCTTTCACTGAAGCTTTCTTT.

The genes are TRBV19 and TRBJ1-2, with 8 bases aligning to TRBD1. The CDR3 consists of 16 residues. V trimming: 6 bases; J trimming: 8 bases; junction bases outside the gene matches: 17. Germline-derived CDR1 and CDR2 are LNHDA and SQIVND (reference sequence). Here the CDR3 reads CASSHDRGSDLLGYTF. The DNA of the CDR3 is TGTGCCAGTAGCCACGACAGGGGTTCGGACCTGTTGGGCTACACCTTC. The variable domain in full, with the rest retrieved from reference TRBV19 and TRBJ1-2, is DGGITQSPKYLFRKEGQNVTLSCEQNLNHDAMYWYRQDPGQGLRLIYYSQIVNDFQKGDIAEGYSVSREKKESFPLTVTSAQKNPTAFYLCASSHDRGSDLLGYTFGSGTRLTVV.